What follows is one T cell receptor beta chain and its context. Its antigen remains unknown. This entry is derived from a study of cytomegalovirus exposure and HLA in healthy donors. General observations from the study: The study labeled more than 150 TCR beta chains cytomegalovirus-associated. Donor immune exposure was known only as CMV serostatus.

Primers: 60 Vbeta forward and 13 Jbeta reverse. Sequencing was performed with immunoSEQ multiplex PCR; in TCRdb, only in-frame clones are kept and a portion is missing. Among about 140,000 clones listed, 76% were seen once. Samples came from healthy bone marrow donors. Nominal health characterized the donors when sampled, though unrecorded immune exposures were likely. Losses at the gene ends were 2 bases for V and 0 bases for J; bases not matched to a gene: 6. The CDR3 has 17 amino acids. In germline, CDR1 is MNHEY, CDR2 SMNVEV (reference sequence). The V gene is TRBV27, the J gene TRBJ2-7; 11 bases align to TRBD2. The TCR originated in a man aged 40-50 years in good health and CMV-seronegative. Sequencing was performed on PBMCs. The CDR3 is CASSLLASGGISYEQYF. CDR3 DNA: TGTGCCAGCAGTTTACTGGCTAGCGGGGGGATCTCCTACGAGCAGTACTTC.